This T cell receptor beta chain was profiled in a study of glioma-infiltrating T cells. TCR alpha and beta CDR3 regions were amplified from RNA using iRepertoire nested multiplex PCR. Tissue mRNA or PBMC total RNA, roughly 90-450 ng, went into one-step reverse transcription and amplification. TCRdb ran MiXCR on the multiplex PCR reads and lists one entry per CDR3 protein. In the table there are 100,000 to 150,000 distinct CDR3 sequences, 24% of which are singletons. This clonotype came up many times. Its specificity is unknown. Overall study findings and caveats: Gliomas, especially low-grade, showed above-expected tissue-blood divergence; non-neoplastic patients showed below. Very few CDR3 sequences were shared between tissue and blood.

The sequenced material came from glioma tissue, nonneoplastic brain tissue, or PBMCs (not recorded which). The sequence derives from a human donor with low-grade glioma or glioblastoma, undergoing nonglioma brain surgery, or in good health (not recorded which).

The DNA for the CDR3 is TGTGCCAGCAGTTTAGGGAACACCGGGGAGCTGTTTTTT. Amino acid sequence: CASSLGNTGELFF. This chain joins TRBV6-2 or TRBV6-3 and TRBJ2-2, with D hard to call. V was cut by 4 bases and J by 1 base, with 4 bases left in between. Germline V gives CDR1 MNHEY, CDR2 SVGEGT. The CDR3 runs 13 residues.